The clone carrying this T cell receptor (beta chain) was picked up one time. The CDR3 totals 14 residues. V was trimmed by 5 bases and J by 3 bases, leaving 12 bases between them. The germline CDR1 and CDR2 sequences are SGHTA and FQGNSA. How the authors handled the data: Researchers report that nucleated cell counts were estimated from reference gene primer amplification. Only in-frame clones appear in the TCRdb table, and some are missing; sequencing was by immunoSEQ multiplex PCR. V, J and clone size are taken as reported in that table, and D and trimming were inferred from the DNA itself. There are roughly 160,000 clones in the sample; over 70% occur only once, and approximately 5.6% lies in the top ten. This record comes from a study of blood T cell repertoires in COVID-19.

Sequenced: PBMCs or T cells enriched from blood (not recorded which). The chain is built from TRBV7-2 and TRBJ2-3, with a tentative D call TRBD2 (6 bases). The sequence was obtained from a woman aged 40 to 50 with acute COVID-19. The CDR3 loop reads CASSAGPITDTQYF. Here the CDR3 DNA reads TGTGCCAGCAGCGCGGGACCGATTACAGATACGCAGTATTTT.